The 26 T cell receptor beta chains below all came from one sample that was sequenced in a study of tumor-infiltrating lymphocytes in primary liver carcinoma. The roughly 18-34 mg bulk tissue piece was not sorted before simultaneous RNA and DNA extraction. cDNA specific to TCR beta was made from roughly 500 ng of total RNA, with a constant-region primer employed for priming. Amplification in three nested multiplex PCR rounds with slightly modified ARM-PCR gave rise to TCR beta libraries. Running 10 cycles apiece, the first two PCR rounds relied on TRBV1-TRBV30 forward primers together with a C-beta reverse primer. TCRdb processed the multiplex PCR reads anew with MiXCR; each CDR3 protein has one entry. Here the sample spans 150,000 to 200,000 distinct CDR3 sequences, approximately 80% being singletons. Sequences were obtained from tumor tissue from primary liver carcinoma. The receptors shown here come from a middle-aged man with primary liver carcinoma and hepatitis B virus infection.

This chain uses TRBV6-1 with TRBJ2-5; tentative D call: TRBD2 (6 bases). CDR3 length: 13 residues. V shed 7 bases and J shed 7 bases, with 16 bases lying between them. Germline CDR1 MNHNS, CDR2 SASEGT. CDR3 region: CASNDGGRGTQYF. The CDR3 bases are TGTGCCAGCAATGACGGGGGACGAGGGACCCAGTACTTC.

For this clonotype: A read error may be the cause here, since a much bigger clone is one base away. The chain is built from TRBV29-1 and TRBJ2-7; D uncertain. V lost 6 bases and J lost 0, with 15 bases in between. The CDR3 has 14 residues. In germline, CDR1 is SQVTM, CDR2 ANQGSEA. The CDR3 coding sequence is TGCAGCGTGCGAGTTTCACCGAGCTCCTACGAGCAGTACTTC. This encodes CSVRVSPSSYEQYF.

The chain joins TRBV6-5 to TRBJ1-2; no clear D gene. CDR1 is MNHEY, CDR2 SVGAGI, per germline. V gave up 10 bases and J gave up 12 bases, with 21 bases separating them. This CDR3 comprises 12 residues. The CDR3 is CATLDLGAMHTF. The CDR3 nucleotides are TGTGCCACCCTAGACCTTGGTGCAATGCACACCTTC.

Regarding this clonotype: With a much larger clone just one base away, this may be a read error. This sequence joins TRBV29-1 and TRBJ2-3; either TRBD1 or TRBD2 may supply D (6 bases each). CDR1 and CDR2 (germline): SQVTM, ANQGSEA. This CDR3 spans 14 amino acids. CDR3 in amino acids: CSATGVGAADMQYF. DNA for the CDR3: TGCAGCGCAACGGGAGTGGGGGCAGCAGATATGCAGTATTTT.

Concerning this clonotype: Since the CDR3 does not end with the conserved phenylalanine or tryptophan, this likely comes from a read error. V gene TRBV29-1 combines with J gene TRBJ2-1; no clear D. Gene TRBJ2-7 matches the end of the DNA better, so the J call may be wrong. The CDR3 sequence is 12 residues long. Per the germline V gene, CDR1 is SQVTM and CDR2 is ANQGSEA. The CDR3 reads CSVVWATNEQYL. The DNA of the CDR3 is TGCAGCGTTGTTTGGGCTACCAATGAGCAGTACCTC.

Notes on this clonotype: An end of the junction differs from the germline gene, which may be a read error. This chain uses TRBV5-1 with TRBJ1-5, with 8 bases identical to TRBD1. This CDR3 region has 16 residues. The germline CDR1 and CDR2 sequences are SGHRS and YFSETQ. The CDR3 loop reads CPSSWGEQGVNQPHHF. CDR3 DNA: TGCCCCAGCAGCTGGGGGGAACAGGGGGTAAATCAGCCCCACCATTTT.

Turning to this clonotype: The junction does not match germline at one end; this may be a read error. The chain carries TRBV29-1 and TRBJ2-5, with D perhaps TRBD2 (7 bases). The germline CDR1 and CDR2 sequences are SQVTM and ANQGSEA. CDR3 length: 14 amino acids. In DNA, the CDR3 is TGCAGCATTGAAGCGGGACACGACCAAGAGACCCAGTACTTC. Amino acids: CSIEAGHDQETQYF.

This sequence joins TRBV28 and TRBJ1-4; perhaps TRBD1 as D (5 bases). Germline assignment: CDR1 MDHEN and CDR2 SYDVKM. Trimming shortened V by 9 bases and J by 3 bases, and 17 bases separated the two germline ends. The length of the CDR3 is 15 residues. In nucleotides, the CDR3 is TGTGCCAGTAGTCCACTGGGGGGTTCTAATGAAAAACTGTTTTTT. This encodes CASSPLGGSNEKLFF.

The DNA of the CDR3 is TGTGCCAGCAGTTCACCGCCCGAGACTAGCGGGCAATACGAGCAGTACTTC. Translated: CASSSPPETSGQYEQYF. The rearrangement uses TRBV12-3 or TRBV12-4 and TRBJ2-7; 10 bases line up with TRBD2. This CDR3 region has 17 residues. V dropped 4 bases and J dropped 4; count of bases not matched to a gene: 13.

This clonotype turned up a few times. The V and J genes are TRBV11-1 and TRBJ2-1, with D possibly being TRBD2 (5 bases). Trimming took 2 bases from V and 2 from J, leaving 19 bases between them. Germline lookup yields CDR1 SGHAT and CDR2 FQDESV (reference sequence). The CDR3 length is 18 residues. CDR3 sequence: CASSLYRSAGGTYNEQFF. DNA for the CDR3: TGTGCCAGCAGCTTATACCGCTCTGCGGGTGGGACCTACAATGAGCAGTTCTTC.

Regarding this clonotype: A read error may produce the germline difference seen at one junction end. The chain links TRBV12-3 or TRBV12-4 to TRBJ2-1, with 7 bases lining up with TRBD1. This CDR3 contains 15 residues. CDR3 protein: CASKGSGQPYNEQFF. CDR3 in DNA: TGTGCAAGCAAGGGGTCGGGACAGCCATATAATGAGCAGTTCTTC.

The V and J genes are TRBV4-3 and TRBJ1-6; tentatively, D is TRBD1 (5 bases). The CDR3 has 17 amino acids. Germline CDR1 LGHNA, CDR2 YSLEER. Trimming took off 4 bases at V and 3 bases at J, with 16 bases between the two ends. The CDR3 DNA follows: TGCGCCAGCAGCCTAGATCCTCAAACAGGCTATAATTCACCCCTCCACTTT. As protein: CASSLDPQTGYNSPLHF.

As for this clonotype: The junction shows a germline mismatch at one end, possibly a read error. V usage is TRBV4-3 and J usage is TRBJ2-5; maybe TRBD2 (7 bases). This CDR3 contains 13 residues. From germline, CDR1 is LGHNA and CDR2 YSLEER. The CDR3 here is CASNQEEGGTQYF. CDR3 nucleotides: TGCGCCAGCAACCAAGAAGAGGGGGGGACCCAGTACTTT.

A remark on this clonotype: A read error may produce the germline difference seen at one junction end. The rearrangement links TRBV29-1 to TRBJ2-3, with D possibly being TRBD1 (6 bases). The CDR3 consists of 15 residues. Germline V gene data show CDR1 as SQVTM and CDR2 as ANQGSEA. This CDR3 is CSDEDRTAHTDTQYF. Here the CDR3 DNA reads TGCAGCGATGAAGACCGGACAGCCCACACAGATACGCAGTATTTT.

J is TRBJ2-1 and V is TRBV11-3; D uncertain. CDR1 SGHNT and CDR2 YENEEA come from the germline V gene. The CDR3 is 12 residues long. The CDR3 reads CASCLNASEQFF. CDR3 DNA sequence: TGTGCGAGCTGCTTAAATGCCAGTGAGCAGTTCTTC.

As for this clonotype: With a much larger clone just one base away, this may be a read error. V and J are TRBV5-1 and TRBJ1-2; D may be TRBD1 (5 bases). Trimming cost V 4 bases and J 4 bases, with 17 bases left between them. Germline CDR1 is SGHRS and CDR2 is YFSETQ. This CDR3 has 15 residues. The CDR3 DNA reads as TGCGCCAGCAGCGTCCAGGGTCCGGGTGGCTATGGCTACACCTTC. Translating it yields CASSVQGPGGYGYTF.

Worth noting for this clonotype: A junction end diverges from the germline sequence, so it may reflect a read error. The chain combines TRBV4-1 with TRBJ2-7; TRBD2 aligns across 7 bases. The CDR3 is 14 amino acids. CDR1 is MGHRA and CDR2 is YSYEKL in the germline V gene. The CDR3 here is CASSHTSDSYEQCF. The CDR3 coding sequence is TGCGCCAGTAGTCATACTAGCGATTCCTACGAGCAGTGCTTC.

Worth noting for this clonotype: The missing conserved phenylalanine or tryptophan at the end of this CDR3 makes a read error likely. The limits of the CDR3 on the DNA are not certain, so only TCRdb's listed CDR3 is given. The rearrangement joins TRBV12-3 or TRBV12-4 to TRBJ2-1; the table assigns TRBD2, which was not confirmed against the DNA. A total of 14 residues make up the CDR3, ends included. CDR3 in amino acids: CACSPEGGFNEQFS.

On this clonotype itself: A much more abundant neighbour one base away suggests this may be a read error. The chain joins TRBV7-9 to TRBJ2-6, with D perhaps matching TRBD2 (5 bases). The CDR3 length is 14 residues. Germline CDR1 and CDR2: SEHNR and FQNEAQ (reference sequence). The CDR3: CASSLRGQANILTF. CDR3 bases: TGTGCCAGCAGCTTACGGGGTCAGGCCAACATCCTGACTTTC.

Comment on this clonotype: At one of its ends the junction is not consistent with the germline gene, which may arise from a read error. The genes are TRBV29-1 and TRBJ1-1; the match to TRBD1 covers 8 bases. Germline V gene data show CDR1 as SQVTM and CDR2 as ANQGSEA. This CDR3 is 14 amino acids long. The CDR3 spells CSVTGDAMNIEAFF. Here the CDR3 DNA reads TGCAGCGTGACAGGGGATGCAATGAACATTGAAGCTTTCTTC.

A note on this clonotype: At one end, the junction sequence differs from germline, possibly due to a read error. The CDR3 nucleotides are TGTACCATCACTGTTGGGACCCCAGGGGGCCCAGATACGCAGTATTTT. The encoded protein is CTITVGTPGGPDTQYF. The V and J genes are TRBV10-3 and TRBJ2-3, with 8 bases aligning to TRBD1. This CDR3 is 16 amino acids long. Germline V CDR1 and CDR2: ENHRY, SYGVKD.

Concerning this clonotype itself: One end of the junction does not line up with germline, which may come from a read error. This chain uses TRBV28 with TRBJ1-2; D might be TRBD1 (6 bases). Germline CDR1 and CDR2: MDHEN and SYDVKM. This CDR3 has 16 amino acids. CDR3 bases: TGTGCCGGCAACGAGCTTCAGGGGCGCGGGAACTATGGCTACACATTC. Translated: CAGNELQGRGNYGYTF.

This clonotype was seen a single time. The chain has TRBV11-2 and TRBJ2-1; 7 bases are a match to TRBD1. J lost 16 bases, V lost 5 bases, and 14 bases had no gene match. The CDR3 covers 13 residues. Germline V gene sequence: CDR1 SGHAT, CDR2 FQNNGV. The CDR3 region is CASSITGVNEPFF. The CDR3 region has the DNA TGTGCCAGCAGCATCACAGGGGTCAATGAGCCTTTCTTC. The full variable domain, with the rest looked up from reference TRBV11-2 and TRBJ2-1, is EAGVAQSPRYKIIEKRQSVAFWCNPISGHATLYWYQQILGQGPKLLIQFQNNGVVDDSQLPKDRFSAERLKGVDSTLKIQPAKLEDSAVYLCASSITGVNEPFFGPGTRLTVL.

The V and J genes are TRBV12-3 or TRBV12-4 and TRBJ1-3; possible D gene TRBD1, 6 bases. V lost 5 bases and J lost 12, with 20 bases in between. This CDR3 comprises 14 residues. CDR3 sequence reads: CASSIQGSGNVIYF. The CDR3 region has the DNA TGTGCCAGCAGTATACAGGGCTCTGGAAACGTCATATATTTT.

Concerning this clonotype itself: One end of the junction varies from germline; a read error may be responsible. The chain recombines TRBV29-1 with TRBJ2-3; TRBD1 matches at 8 bases. CDR1 and CDR2 from the germline V gene are SQVTM and ANQGSEA. The CDR3 has 20 residues. CDR3 sequence: CSVNDATGQGKSPFTGTQYF. The CDR3 DNA follows: TGCAGCGTTAATGACGCCACTGGACAGGGCAAATCCCCTTTCACAGGTACGCAGTATTTT.

This clonotype was observed once. Germline is not matched at one junction end, which may reflect a read error. The chain couples TRBV29-1 to TRBJ2-7; TRBD1 is a possible D gene (5 bases). The CDR3 covers 13 residues. CDR1 SQVTM and CDR2 ANQGSEA come from the germline V gene. CDR3 DNA: TGCAGTGTTGCCCCGAAAGGGGTCCACGAGCAGTACTTC. Its translation is CSVAPKGVHEQYF.